This entry describes one T cell receptor beta chain. The CDR3 consists of 13 residues. CDR1 is MDHEN, CDR2 SYDVKM, per germline. Trimming cost V 8 bases and J 5 bases; bases outside gene matches: 6. Measured with immunoSEQ multiplex PCR; TCRdb has only the in-frame clones, and not every one. The table shows about 180,000 clones, with roughly 84% occurring only once. This sample was taken from a study of blood T cell repertoires in COVID-19. The source is a human donor in a cohort sampled during active COVID-19. The gene calls are TRBV28 and TRBJ2-7; 10 bases map to TRBD1. Sequencing input: peripheral blood. The CDR3 sequence is CASSGQGINEQYF. CDR3 nucleotides: TGTGCCAGCTCGGGACAGGGGATCAACGAGCAGTACTTC. Based on the CDR3 plus reference TRBV28 and TRBJ2-7, the full variable domain is DVKVTQSSRYLVKRTGEKVFLECVQDMDHENMFWYRQDPGLGLRLIYFSYDVKMKEKGDIPEGYSVSREKKERFSLILESASTNQTSMYLCASSGQGINEQYFGPGTRLTVT.